A selection of T cell receptor beta chains follows, all from one sample in a study of T cell changes during pregnancy in multiple sclerosis. Profiling relied on immunoSEQ multiplex PCR, and the TCRdb table lists in-frame clones only, not all of them. This repertoire shows around 56,000 clones, over 75% found once; its top ten account for 2.2%. The sample here was peripheral blood, taken in the first trimester of pregnancy. These receptors all stem from a female donor in good health, enrolled as a control in a pregnancy study. Both conserved end residues are part of each CDR3. D genes are given only for firm matches. Clone size is shown for a subset of rows, as once, few, many or a class of expanded clone.

V	J	size	D	DNA	CDR3
TRBV7-6	TRBJ1-1	few	NA	TGTGCCAGCAGCTTACCGTACAGCCTGAACACTGAAGCTTTCTTT	CASSLPYSLNTEAFF
TRBV4-1	TRBJ2-7	NA	NA	TGCGCCAGCAGCCCATCCAGGAAGGGGCCCGAGCAGTACTTC	CASSPSRKGPEQYF
TRBV5-6	TRBJ2-3	NA	TRBD2	TGTGCCAGCAGCTGGGGGGGAGCAGGGTACACAGATACGCAGTATTTT	CASSWGGAGYTDTQYF
TRBV19	TRBJ1-1	NA	TRBD1	TGTGCCAGTAGTCCTTCCCACCCAGCGGGACAGGGAGCTTTCTTT	CASSPSHPAGQGAFF
TRBV7-9	TRBJ2-7	NA	TRBD2	TGTGCCAGCAGCTTAGTGGGCCAATCTAGCGGTTCCACCTACGAGCAGTACTTC	CASSLVGQSSGSTYEQYF
TRBV15	TRBJ1-1	once	TRBD1	TGTGCCACCAGCAGGGGACAGGGGGGGAATGAAGCTTTCTTT	CATSRGQGGNEAFF
TRBV5-1	TRBJ1-2	NA	TRBD1	TGCGCCAGCAGCTTACCGGGGACAGGGATTGAAGGCTACACCTTC	CASSLPGTGIEGYTF
TRBV4-1	TRBJ2-1	NA	TRBD2	TGCGCCAGCAGCCCGCCGGGGGGTGGCTCCTACAATGAGCAGTTCTTC	CASSPPGGGSYNEQFF
TRBV7-9	TRBJ2-7	NA	NA	TGTGCCAGCAGCTTAAGAACTAGCCCATCCGACGAGCAGTACTTC	CASSLRTSPSDEQYF
TRBV7-9	TRBJ2-7	NA	NA	TGTGCCAGCAGCTTTTTAGGGAGCTCCTACGAGCAGTACTTC	CASSFLGSSYEQYF
TRBV7-9	TRBJ2-7	NA	NA	TGTGCCAGCAGCTTAGCGACATTCTACGAGCAGTACTTC	CASSLATFYEQYF
TRBV27	TRBJ1-5	once	NA	TGTGCCAGCAGTTTACTAGGTCTCGATCAGCCCCAGCATTTT	CASSLLGLDQPQHF
TRBV27	TRBJ2-5	NA	TRBD1	TGTGCCAGCAGTTTATCGAGGCAGGGGGTAGGAGAGACCCAGTACTTC	CASSLSRQGVGETQYF
TRBV5-6	TRBJ2-7	NA	TRBD1	TGTGCCAGCAGCCTGGGACAGGGGGAGCAGTACTTC	CASSLGQGEQYF
TRBV7-2	TRBJ2-7	NA	NA	TGTGCCAGCAGCTTAGGGCTCAGCGGCAGCGCCTACGAGCAGTACTTC	CASSLGLSGSAYEQYF
TRBV6-4	TRBJ2-3	NA	TRBD2	TGTGCCAGCAGTGACTCGGCTAGCGGGGGCGGCACAGATACGCAGTATTTT	CASSDSASGGGTDTQYF
TRBV5-1	TRBJ2-4	NA	NA	TGCGCCAGCAGCGAGGAAAACATTCAGTACTTC	CASSEENIQYF
TRBV7-9	TRBJ1-6	NA	NA	TGTGCCAGCAGCCACTCCGGGAGGACCTATAATTCACCCCTCCACTTT	CASSHSGRTYNSPLHF
TRBV12-1	TRBJ2-3	NA	NA	TGTGCCAGCAGCTTTTTACGCTACTGGGCGCCCGAAGGGGCAGATACGCAGTATTTT	CASSFLRYWAPEGADTQYF
TRBV2	TRBJ1-3	NA	NA	TGTGCCAGCAGTGAAGGACCCGACAGCTTTCATGGAAACACCATATATTTT	CASSEGPDSFHGNTIYF
TRBV15	TRBJ2-7	NA	NA	TGTGCCACCAGCATCAAGGGGGACGGCCACGAGCAGTACTTC	CATSIKGDGHEQYF
TRBV11-2	TRBJ2-2	NA	TRBD2	TGTGCCACCCGGACTAGCGGGGGGTACACCGGGGAGCTGTTTTTT	CATRTSGGYTGELFF
TRBV5-1	TRBJ1-1	NA	NA	TGCGCCAGCAGCTTGCCAATGAACACTGAAGCTTTCTTT	CASSLPMNTEAFF
TRBV10-3	TRBJ1-5	NA	TRBD1	TGTGCCATCAGTGAGAGGCCGGACAGGGAGGCCCAGCATTTT	CAISERPDREAQHF
TRBV6-5	TRBJ2-2	NA	NA	TGTGCCACCCGACGGGCGGGGAGGACCGGGGAGCTGTTTTTT	CATRRAGRTGELFF
TRBV6-4	TRBJ2-3	once	TRBD2	TGTGCCAGCAGTCCACTAGCGGGAGTTACAGATACGCAGTATTTT	CASSPLAGVTDTQYF
TRBV18	TRBJ2-7	NA	TRBD2	TGTGCCAGCTCACCGCTAGCGGGGGCCCCCTACGAGCAGTACTTC	CASSPLAGAPYEQYF
TRBV11-2	TRBJ2-7	NA	NA	TGTGCCAGCAGCTTAGATGGAGCCTACGAGCAGTACTTC	CASSLDGAYEQYF
TRBV18	TRBJ2-7	NA	NA	TGTGCCAGCTCACCACCGGGCAGGGGTACTTACGAGCAGTACTTC	CASSPPGRGTYEQYF
TRBV6-4	TRBJ2-5	NA	TRBD2	TGTGCCAGCAGTGACCCGGGAGGACATGAGACCCAGTACTTC	CASSDPGGHETQYF
TRBV6-1	TRBJ1-1	NA	NA	TGTGCCAGCAGAAGCCAGCAGGGTGTGAGAACTGAAGCTTTCTTT	CASRSQQGVRTEAFF
TRBV2	TRBJ1-5	NA	NA	TGTGCCAGCAGTGGGGGCGATTATAGCAATCAGCCCCAGCATTTT	CASSGGDYSNQPQHF
TRBV30	TRBJ1-4	few	TRBD1	TGTGCCTGGAGTCTAAGGACAGGGGCGGGGGAAAAACTGTTTTTT	CAWSLRTGAGEKLFF
TRBV13	TRBJ1-1	once	TRBD1	TGTGCCAGCAGCTCTCACAGGGGTGGGGTGCCTGAAGCTTTCTTT	CASSSHRGGVPEAFF
TRBV5-1	TRBJ2-2	once	NA	TGCGCCAGCAGCTTAATTGAATGGGCGCCGGAGCTGTTTTTT	CASSLIEWAPELFF
TRBV30	TRBJ1-2	NA	NA	TGTGCCTGGAGTCGAAGCAGGGTCTATGGCTACACCTTC	CAWSRSRVYGYTF
TRBV6-5	TRBJ2-2	few	TRBD1	TGTGCCAGCAGTCAGGGACAGGGGGGGGGCGGGGAGCTGTTTTTT	CASSQGQGGGGELFF
TRBV5-6	TRBJ2-2	NA	TRBD2	TGTGCCAGCAGCCGCGGGGGGGCGGCCGGGGAGCTGTTTTTT	CASSRGGAAGELFF
TRBV6-5	TRBJ1-2	NA	TRBD1	TGTGCCAGCCGAGGGGGGGACAGGGTCTATGGCTACACCTTC	CASRGGDRVYGYTF
TRBV5-1	TRBJ1-1	NA	NA	TGCGCCAGCAGCCGAGGGAGGCAGAACACTGAAGCTTTCTTT	CASSRGRQNTEAFF
TRBV6-5	TRBJ2-5	NA	TRBD2	TGTGCCAGCAGGCGAGGACTAGTGTCAGAGACCCAGTACTTC	CASRRGLVSETQYF
TRBV19	TRBJ1-5	NA	NA	TGTGCCAGTCAACGGGAGGTTAATAGCAATCAGCCCCAGCATTTT	CASQREVNSNQPQHF
TRBV5-6	TRBJ1-2	NA	NA	TGTGCCAGCAGCGGGAGGGCCTATGGCTACACCTTC	CASSGRAYGYTF
TRBV28	TRBJ2-3	once	TRBD2	TGTGCCAGCAGTTTAAGCTCGGGAGGGCAAGATACGCAGTATTTT	CASSLSSGGQDTQYF
TRBV28	TRBJ2-2	NA	TRBD2	TGTGCCAGCAGTTTACGGCTAGCGGGAGCGGCTGGTAGCGGGGAGCTGTTTTTT	CASSLRLAGAAGSGELFF
TRBV5-8	TRBJ2-7	NA	TRBD1	TGTGCCAGCAGCAACCGGGACAGGGGGACCTACGAGCAGTACTTC	CASSNRDRGTYEQYF